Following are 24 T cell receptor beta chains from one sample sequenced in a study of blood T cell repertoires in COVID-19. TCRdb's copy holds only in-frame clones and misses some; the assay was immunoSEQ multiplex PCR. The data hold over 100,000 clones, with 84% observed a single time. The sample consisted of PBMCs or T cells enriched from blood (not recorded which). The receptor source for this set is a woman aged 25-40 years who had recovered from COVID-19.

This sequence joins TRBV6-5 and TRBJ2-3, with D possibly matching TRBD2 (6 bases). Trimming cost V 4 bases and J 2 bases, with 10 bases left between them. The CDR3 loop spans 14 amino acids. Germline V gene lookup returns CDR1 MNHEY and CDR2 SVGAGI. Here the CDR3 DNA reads TGTGCCAGCAGTTCTGGGCGGGACACAGATACGCAGTATTTT. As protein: CASSSGRDTDTQYF.

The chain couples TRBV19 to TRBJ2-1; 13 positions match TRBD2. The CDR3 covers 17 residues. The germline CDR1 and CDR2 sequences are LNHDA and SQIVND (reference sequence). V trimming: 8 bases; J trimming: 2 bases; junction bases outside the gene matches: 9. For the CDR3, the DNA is TGTGCCAGTTTCCCGAGAGGGACTAGCGGGACCTACAATGAGCAGTTCTTC. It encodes CASFPRGTSGTYNEQFF.

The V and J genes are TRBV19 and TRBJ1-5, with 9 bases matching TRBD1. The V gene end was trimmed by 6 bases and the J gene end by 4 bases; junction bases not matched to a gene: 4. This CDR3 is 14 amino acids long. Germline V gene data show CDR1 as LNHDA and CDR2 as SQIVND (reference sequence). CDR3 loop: CASRTDRGNQPQHF. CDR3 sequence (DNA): TGTGCCAGTAGGACCGACAGGGGGAATCAGCCCCAGCATTTT.

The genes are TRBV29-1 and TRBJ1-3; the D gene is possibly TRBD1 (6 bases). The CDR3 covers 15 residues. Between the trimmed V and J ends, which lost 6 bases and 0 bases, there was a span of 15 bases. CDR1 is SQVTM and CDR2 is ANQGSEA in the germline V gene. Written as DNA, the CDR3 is TGCAGCGTCGCTCGCAGGGGACGCTCTGGAAACACCATATATTTT. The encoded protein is CSVARRGRSGNTIYF. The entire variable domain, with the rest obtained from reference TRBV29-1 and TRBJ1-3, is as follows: SAVISQKPSRDICQRGTSLTIQCQVDSQVTMMFWYRQQPGQSLTLIATANQGSEATYESGFVIDKFPISRPNLTFSTLTVSNMSPEDSSIYLCSVARRGRSGNTIYFGEGSWLTVV.

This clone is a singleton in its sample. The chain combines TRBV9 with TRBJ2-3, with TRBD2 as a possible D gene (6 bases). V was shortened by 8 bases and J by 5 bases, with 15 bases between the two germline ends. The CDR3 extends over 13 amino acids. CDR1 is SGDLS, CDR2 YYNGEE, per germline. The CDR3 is CASTGGPGDTQYF. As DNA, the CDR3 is TGTGCCAGTACCGGAGGGCCTGGAGATACGCAGTATTTT.

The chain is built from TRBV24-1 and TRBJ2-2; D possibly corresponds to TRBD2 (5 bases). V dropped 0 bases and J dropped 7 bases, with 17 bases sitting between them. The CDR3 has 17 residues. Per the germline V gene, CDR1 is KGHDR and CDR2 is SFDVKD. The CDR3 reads CATSDLLWESDFGELFF. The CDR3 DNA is TGTGCCACCAGTGATTTGTTGTGGGAGAGCGACTTCGGGGAGCTGTTTTTT.

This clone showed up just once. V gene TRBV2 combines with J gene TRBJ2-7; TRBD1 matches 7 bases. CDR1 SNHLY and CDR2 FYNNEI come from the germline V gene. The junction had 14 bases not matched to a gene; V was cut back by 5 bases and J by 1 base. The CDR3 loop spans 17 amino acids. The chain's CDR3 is CASSLEQGRFGSYEQYF. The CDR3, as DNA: TGTGCCAGCAGTCTGGAACAGGGGCGCTTCGGGTCCTACGAGCAGTACTTC.

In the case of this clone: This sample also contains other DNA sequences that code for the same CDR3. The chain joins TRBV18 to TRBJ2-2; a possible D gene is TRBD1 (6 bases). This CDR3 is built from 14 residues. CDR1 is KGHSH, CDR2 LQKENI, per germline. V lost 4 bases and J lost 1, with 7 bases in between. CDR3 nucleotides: TGTGCCAGCTCACTGGGACAGAACACCGGGGAGCTGTTTTTT. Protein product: CASSLGQNTGELFF.

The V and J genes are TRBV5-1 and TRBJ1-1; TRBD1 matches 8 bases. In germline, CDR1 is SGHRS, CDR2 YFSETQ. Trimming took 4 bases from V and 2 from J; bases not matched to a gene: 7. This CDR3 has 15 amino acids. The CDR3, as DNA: TGCGCCAGCAGCCCCGGGACAGGTTTCAACACTGAAGCTTTCTTT. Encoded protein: CASSPGTGFNTEAFF.

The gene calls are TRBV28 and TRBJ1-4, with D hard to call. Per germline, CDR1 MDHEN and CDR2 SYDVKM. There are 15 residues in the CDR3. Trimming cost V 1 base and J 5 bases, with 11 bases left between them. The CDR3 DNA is TGTGCCAGCAGTTTATTTGGTGGAGGGAATGAAAAACTGTTTTTT. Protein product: CASSLFGGGNEKLFF. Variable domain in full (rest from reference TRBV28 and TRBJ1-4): DVKVTQSSRYLVKRTGEKVFLECVQDMDHENMFWYRQDPGLGLRLIYFSYDVKMKEKGDIPEGYSVSREKKERFSLILESASTNQTSMYLCASSLFGGGNEKLFFGSGTQLSVL.

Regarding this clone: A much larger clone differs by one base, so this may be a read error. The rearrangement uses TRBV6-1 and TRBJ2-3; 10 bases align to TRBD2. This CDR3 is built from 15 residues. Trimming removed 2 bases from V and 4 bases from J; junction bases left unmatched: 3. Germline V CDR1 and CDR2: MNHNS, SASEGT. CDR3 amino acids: CASSELAGAPDTQYF. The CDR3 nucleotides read TGTGCCAGCAGTGAACTAGCGGGAGCCCCAGATACGCAGTATTTT.

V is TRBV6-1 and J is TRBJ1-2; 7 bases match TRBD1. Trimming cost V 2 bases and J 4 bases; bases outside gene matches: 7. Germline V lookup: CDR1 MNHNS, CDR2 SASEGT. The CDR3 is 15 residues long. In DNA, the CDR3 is TGTGCCAGCAGTGAATCGGGACAGACATCCTATGGCTACACCTTC. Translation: CASSESGQTSYGYTF.

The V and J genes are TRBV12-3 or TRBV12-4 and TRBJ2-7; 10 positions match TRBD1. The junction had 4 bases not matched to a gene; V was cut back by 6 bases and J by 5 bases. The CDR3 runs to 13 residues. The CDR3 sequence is CASSTGTGDEQYF. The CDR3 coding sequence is TGTGCCAGCAGCACCGGGACAGGGGACGAGCAGTACTTC.

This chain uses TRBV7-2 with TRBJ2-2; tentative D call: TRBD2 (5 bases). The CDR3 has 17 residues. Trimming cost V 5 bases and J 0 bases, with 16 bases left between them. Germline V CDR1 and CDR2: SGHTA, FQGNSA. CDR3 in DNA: TGTGCCAGCAGCCTGCGGGCGGCTACTTCGAACACCGGGGAGCTGTTTTTT. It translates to CASSLRAATSNTGELFF.

The CDR3 nucleotides read TGTGCCAGCAGCCAATCCCCGACTAGCGGGAGAGTTGCCGGGGAGCTGTTTTTT. Residues: CASSQSPTSGRVAGELFF. This chain uses TRBV3-1 (or the pseudogene TRBV3-2) with TRBJ2-2, with 12 bases fitting TRBD2. Germline assignment: CDR1 LGHDT and CDR2 YNNKEL (reference sequence). V shed 2 bases, J shed 6 bases, and the junction held 10 bases outside the gene matches. The CDR3 has 18 amino acids.

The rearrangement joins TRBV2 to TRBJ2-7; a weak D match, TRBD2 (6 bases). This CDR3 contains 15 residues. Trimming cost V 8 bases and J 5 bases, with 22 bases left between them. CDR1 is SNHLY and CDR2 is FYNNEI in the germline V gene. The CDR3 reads CASSEQFLRGNEQYF. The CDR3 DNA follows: TGTGCCAGCTCTGAGCAATTTTTGCGGGGAAACGAGCAGTACTTC. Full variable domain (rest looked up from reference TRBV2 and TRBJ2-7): EPEVTQTPSHQVTQMGQEVILRCVPISNHLYFYWYRQILGQKVEFLVSFYNNEISEKSEIFDDQFSVERPDGSNFTLKIRSTKLEDSAMYFCASSEQFLRGNEQYFGPGTRLTVT.

Here the CDR3 DNA reads TGTGCCAGCAGTTTAAAGACGGGTAGCAATCAGCCCCAGCATTTT. Amino acid sequence: CASSLKTGSNQPQHF. The J gene is TRBJ1-5, the V gene TRBV28; D is undetermined. CDR3 length: 15 amino acids. CDR1 and CDR2 from the germline V gene are MDHEN and SYDVKM. With 2 bases removed from V and 0 bases from J, the gap between germline ends came to 8 bases.

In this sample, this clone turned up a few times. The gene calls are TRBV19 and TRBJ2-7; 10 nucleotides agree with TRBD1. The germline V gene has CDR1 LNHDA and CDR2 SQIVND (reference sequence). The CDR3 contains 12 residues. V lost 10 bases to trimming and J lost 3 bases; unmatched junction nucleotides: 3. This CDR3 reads CATTGGNYEQYF. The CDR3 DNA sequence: TGTGCCACGACAGGGGGCAACTACGAGCAGTACTTC.

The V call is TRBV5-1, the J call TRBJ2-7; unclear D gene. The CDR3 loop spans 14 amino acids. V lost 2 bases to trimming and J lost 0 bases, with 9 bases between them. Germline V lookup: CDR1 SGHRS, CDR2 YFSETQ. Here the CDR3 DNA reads TGCGCCAGCAGCTTCACAACTACCTCCTACGAGCAGTACTTC. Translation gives CASSFTTTSYEQYF.

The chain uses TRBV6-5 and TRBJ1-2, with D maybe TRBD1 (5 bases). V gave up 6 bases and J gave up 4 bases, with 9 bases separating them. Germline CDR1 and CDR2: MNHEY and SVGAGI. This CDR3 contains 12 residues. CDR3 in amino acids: CASSPQGYGYTF. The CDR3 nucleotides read TGTGCCAGCAGCCCCCAGGGCTATGGCTACACCTTC.

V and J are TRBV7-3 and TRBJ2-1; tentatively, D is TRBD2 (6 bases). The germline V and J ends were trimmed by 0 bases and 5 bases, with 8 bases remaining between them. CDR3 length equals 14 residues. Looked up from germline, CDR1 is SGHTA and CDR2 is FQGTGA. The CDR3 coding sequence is TGTGCCAGCAGCTTAACCAGGGAGGACAATGAGCAGTTCTTC. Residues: CASSLTREDNEQFF.

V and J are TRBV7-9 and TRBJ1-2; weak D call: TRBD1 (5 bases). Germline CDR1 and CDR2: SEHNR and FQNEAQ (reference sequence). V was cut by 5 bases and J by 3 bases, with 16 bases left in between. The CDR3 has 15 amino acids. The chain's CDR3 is CASSPTGGGYYGYTF. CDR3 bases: TGTGCCAGCAGCCCAACGGGGGGGGGTTACTATGGCTACACCTTC.

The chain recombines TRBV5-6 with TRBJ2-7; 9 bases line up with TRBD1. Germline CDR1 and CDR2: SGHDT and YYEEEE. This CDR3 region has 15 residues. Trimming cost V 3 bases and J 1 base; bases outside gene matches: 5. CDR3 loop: CASSWRQGGSYEQYF. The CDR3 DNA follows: TGTGCCAGCAGCTGGAGACAGGGGGGGTCCTACGAGCAGTACTTC.

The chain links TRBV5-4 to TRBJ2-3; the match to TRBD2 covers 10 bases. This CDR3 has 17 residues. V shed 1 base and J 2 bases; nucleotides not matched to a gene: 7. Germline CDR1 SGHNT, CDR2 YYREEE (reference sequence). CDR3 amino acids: CASSLKGGTSATDTQYF. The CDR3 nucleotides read TGTGCCAGCAGCTTGAAGGGGGGGACTAGCGCCACAGATACGCAGTATTTT.